This T cell receptor (beta chain) was profiled in a study of shared clonotypes between healthy human individuals. At the level of the study: Three plates each covered CD4 naive and memory; CD8 naive two, CD8 memory one. Study-wide points: Rarefaction showed that sequencing of sorted subsets was incomplete (despite large depth). Relative to memory subsets, naive subsets generally showed larger estimated richness.

The table came from immunoSEQ multiplex PCR; TCRdb's copy has only in-frame clones and leaves some out. The sample includes approximately 1.4 million clones, about 98% of them seen just once. Concerning this clone itself: Its target is not known.

There are 17 residues in the CDR3. After removal of 5 bases from V and 1 base from J, the junction contained 9 bases not matched to a gene. Looked up from germline, CDR1 is SEHNR and CDR2 is FQNEAQ (reference sequence). The rearrangement uses TRBV7-9 and TRBJ2-2; TRBD1 matches at 8 bases. The TCR sequence derives from a man aged 25 to 45 in good health. Sequencing was carried out using naive CD4+ T cells sorted from blood. Subset meaning: CD45RA+ positively selected. The CDR3 sequence is CASSRLMTGVNTGELFF. The CDR3 nucleotides are TGTGCCAGCAGCCGACTTATGACAGGGGTGAACACCGGGGAGCTGTTTTTT.